Sequencing of this TCR beta chain was carried out in a study of regulatory T cells in long-lasting Graves disease (dated by TCRdb to the early 2020s). Concerning the study at large: To count as having persistent Graves' disease, a patient had to have received antithyroid drug treatment for over 5 years with TSH receptor autoantibodies remaining persistently positive. The study took place in China and was registered as a clinical trial. In the clinical cohort, patients with persistent Graves' disease had used antithyroid drugs for an average of roughly 10 years. Persistent Graves' disease patients were compared with newly diagnosed Graves' disease patients by peripheral blood TCR sequencing and RNA sequencing. A total of approximately 35 samples underwent TCR sequencing: some 13 from persistent and approximately 20 from newly diagnosed Graves' disease patients. The paper as a whole reports these results and caveats: The authors acknowledged the small sample size as a limitation that may reduce accuracy. More public clonotypes were shared among persistent patients (around 2,600) than among newly diagnosed patients (over 900). Only peripheral blood was studied, because thyroid tissue, the primary lesion, was inaccessible. Compared with newly diagnosed patients, patients with persistent Graves' disease had lower TCR Shannon entropy and fewer highly expanded clones, which suggests clonal expansion. Sequencing and analysis were limited to the TCR beta chain.

On this clonotype: It lacks a known antigen. The input lacks base qualities; no much larger clone sits a single base away.

The library came from multiplex PCR. Instrument on record: Illumina HiSeq 4000. CDR3 regions were amplified by Arm-PCR with iRepertoire HTBI primers to construct TCR beta libraries. PCR products were gel purified before sequencing. The original methods were these. A total of 62 TRBV and 14 TRBJ segments were identified across samples and were used for gene usage analysis of CDR3 amino acid clonotypes. Filtered high-quality paired reads were merged into contigs using COPE and FqMerger. BLAST was used to align contigs to IMGT TRBV, TRBD and TRBJ reference genes, and CDR3 was defined according to IMGT. Any clonotype with a frequency above 0.1% was classified as a highly expanded clone. Shannon entropy served as the measure of repertoire diversity, while the Gini coefficient captured V-J evenness. Clonotypes shared by more than one individual were considered public. TCRdb redid the processing of the public reads, applying fastp at Q25 and MiXCR, and retained in-frame beta chains. Every entry covers one CDR3 protein and lists the most common genes and DNA from its rows. The V and J calls here are based on TCRdb, not the publication. In all, the sample holds fewer than 550,000 distinct CDR3 sequences, and under 25% of those were seen once. The ten largest clonotypes hold roughly 7% of the sample.

The meaning of the sample's time point label: persistent/refractory GD, antithyroid drugs over 5 years with positive TRAb. For both TCR sequencing and RNA sequencing, RNA was extracted from PBMCs in TRIzol. The diagnosis of Graves' disease followed American Thyroid Association guidelines. Recruitment of patients was carried out at an endocrinology department in Xi'an, China. Each patient gave about 8.1 milliliters of peripheral blood, collected in an EDTA anticoagulant tube. PBMCs were isolated by Ficoll Paque Plus density gradient separation without further T cell sorting. RNA quality was checked with an Agilent 2100 Bioanalyzer and agarose gel, and concentration with a NanoDrop 2000. The source of this sequence is a female donor with Graves disease. The sample was peripheral blood mononuclear cells (PBMCs), taken when the disease was refractory, from a patient treated with antithyroid drugs.

CDR3 region: CASSYTTRADQPQHF. The DNA sequence is given as TGTGCCAGCAGTTACACAACAAGGGCGGATCAGCCCCAGCATTTT. The V gene is TRBV27 and the J gene is TRBJ1-5, with the D gene call left open. CDR1 is given as MNHEY and CDR2 as SMNVEV, both from the germline V gene (reference sequence). V drops 4 bases and J drops 5 bases, leaving 15 bases in between. The CDR3 runs 15 residues from the cysteine to the phenylalanine. Of the read, only the CDR3 DNA is kept; its 45 bases are in frame from base 1.